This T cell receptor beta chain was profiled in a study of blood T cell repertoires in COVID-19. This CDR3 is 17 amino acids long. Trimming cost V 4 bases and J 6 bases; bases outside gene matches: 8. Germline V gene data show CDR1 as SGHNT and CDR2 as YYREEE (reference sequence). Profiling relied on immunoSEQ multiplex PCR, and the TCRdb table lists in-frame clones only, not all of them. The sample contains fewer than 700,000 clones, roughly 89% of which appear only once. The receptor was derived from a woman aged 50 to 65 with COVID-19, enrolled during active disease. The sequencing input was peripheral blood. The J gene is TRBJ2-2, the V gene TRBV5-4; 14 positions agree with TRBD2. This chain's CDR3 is CASSPVGLAGGAGELFF. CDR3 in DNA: TGTGCCAGCAGCCCTGTCGGACTAGCGGGGGGCGCCGGGGAGCTGTTTTTT.